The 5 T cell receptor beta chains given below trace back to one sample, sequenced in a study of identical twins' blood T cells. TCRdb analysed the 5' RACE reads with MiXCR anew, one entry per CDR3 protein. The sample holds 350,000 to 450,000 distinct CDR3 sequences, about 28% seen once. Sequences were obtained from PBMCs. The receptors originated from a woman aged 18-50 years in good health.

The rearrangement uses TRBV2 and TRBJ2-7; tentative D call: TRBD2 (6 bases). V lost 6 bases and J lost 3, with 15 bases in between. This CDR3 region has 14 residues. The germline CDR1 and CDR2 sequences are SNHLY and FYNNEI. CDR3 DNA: TGTGCCAGCAGCCACGGGACTCGTTACTACGAGCAGTACTTC. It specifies CASSHGTRYYEQYF.

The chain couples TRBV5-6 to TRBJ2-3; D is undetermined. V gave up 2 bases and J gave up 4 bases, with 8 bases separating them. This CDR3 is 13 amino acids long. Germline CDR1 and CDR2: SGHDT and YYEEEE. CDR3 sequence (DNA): TGTGCCAGCAGCTTTCATGGGGCAGATACGCAGTATTTT. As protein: CASSFHGADTQYF.

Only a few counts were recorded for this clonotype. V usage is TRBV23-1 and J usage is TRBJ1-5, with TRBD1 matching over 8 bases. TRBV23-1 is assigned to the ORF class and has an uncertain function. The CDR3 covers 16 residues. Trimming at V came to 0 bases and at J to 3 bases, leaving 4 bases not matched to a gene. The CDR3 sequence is CASSQSGQVNNQPQHF. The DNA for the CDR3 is TGCGCCAGCAGTCAATCGGGACAGGTTAACAATCAGCCCCAGCATTTT.

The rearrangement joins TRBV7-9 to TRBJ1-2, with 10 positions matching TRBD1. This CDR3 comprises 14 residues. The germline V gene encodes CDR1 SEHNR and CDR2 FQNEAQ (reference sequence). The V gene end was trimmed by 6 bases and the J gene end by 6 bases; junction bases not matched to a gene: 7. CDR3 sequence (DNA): TGTGCCAGCAGTAAGGACAGGGGGTTTGATGGCTACACCTTC. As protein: CASSKDRGFDGYTF.

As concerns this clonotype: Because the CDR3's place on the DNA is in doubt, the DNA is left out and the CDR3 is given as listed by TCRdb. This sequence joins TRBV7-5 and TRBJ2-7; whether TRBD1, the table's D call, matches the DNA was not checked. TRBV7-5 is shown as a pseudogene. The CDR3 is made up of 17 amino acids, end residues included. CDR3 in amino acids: CISVSEAQPGQGCEQYF.